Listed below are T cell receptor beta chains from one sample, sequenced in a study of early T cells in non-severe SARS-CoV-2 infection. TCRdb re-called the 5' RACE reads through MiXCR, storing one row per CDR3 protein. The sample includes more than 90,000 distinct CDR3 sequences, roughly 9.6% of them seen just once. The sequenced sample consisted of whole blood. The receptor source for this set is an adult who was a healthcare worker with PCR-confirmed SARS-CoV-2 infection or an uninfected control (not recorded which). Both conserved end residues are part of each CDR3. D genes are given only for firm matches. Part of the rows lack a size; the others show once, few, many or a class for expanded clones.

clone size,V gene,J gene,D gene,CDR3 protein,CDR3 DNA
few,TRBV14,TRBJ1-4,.,CASSTTINEKLFF,TGTGCCAGCAGCACTACAATCAACGAAAAACTGTTTTTT
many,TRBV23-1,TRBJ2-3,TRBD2,CASSQGRLLAGGPFPDTQYF,TGCGCCAGCAGTCAAGGACGGCTTCTAGCGGGAGGGCCGTTTCCAGATACGCAGTATTTT
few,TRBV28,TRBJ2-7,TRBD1,CASRPRTGKGEQYF,TGTGCCAGCAGACCCAGGACAGGGAAGGGCGAGCAGTACTTC
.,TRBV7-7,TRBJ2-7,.,CASSSSRDSYEQYF,TGTGCTAGCAGTTCCAGTCGGGATTCCTACGAGCAGTACTTC
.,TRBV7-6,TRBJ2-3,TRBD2,CASSLLGLAENTDTQYF,TGTGCCAGCAGCTTACTGGGGCTAGCGGAGAACACAGATACGCAGTATTTT
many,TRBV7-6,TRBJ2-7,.,CASSLLAGSAYEQYF,TGTGCCAGCAGCCTTTTGGCAGGCAGCGCCTACGAGCAGTACTTC
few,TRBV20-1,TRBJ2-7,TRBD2,CSGTGGTYEQYF,TGCAGTGGGACGGGGGGGACCTACGAGCAGTACTTC
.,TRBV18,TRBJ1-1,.,CASYPGGLNTEAFF,TGTGCCAGCTACCCAGGAGGGCTGAACACTGAAGCTTTCTTT
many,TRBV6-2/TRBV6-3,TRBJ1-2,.,CASSQDSLYGYTF,TGTGCCAGCAGCCAGGACAGCCTGTATGGCTACACCTTC
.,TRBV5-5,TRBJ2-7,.,CASSLVDSPYEQYF,TGTGCCAGCAGCTTGGTTGACAGTCCCTACGAGCAGTACTTC
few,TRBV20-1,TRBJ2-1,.,CSARDRWNEQFF,TGCAGTGCTAGAGATAGGTGGAATGAGCAGTTCTTC
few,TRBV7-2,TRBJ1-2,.,CASSYDVGLYPGGYTF,TGTGCCAGCAGTTATGACGTGGGACTCTATCCGGGGGGCTACACCTTC
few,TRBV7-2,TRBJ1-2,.,CASSLLGTREFYGYTF,TGTGCCAGCAGCTTACTCGGAACCAGGGAATTCTATGGCTACACCTTC
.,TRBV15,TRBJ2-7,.,CATSINRGRYEQYF,TGTGCCACCAGCATAAACCGGGGACGCTACGAGCAGTACTTC
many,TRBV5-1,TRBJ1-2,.,CASSSLSTGNGYTF,TGCGCCAGCAGCTCACTATCCACTGGGAATGGCTACACCTTC
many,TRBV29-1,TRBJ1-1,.,CSVVVLAGRNTEAFF,TGCAGCGTTGTGGTGTTGGCAGGACGGAACACTGAAGCTTTCTTT
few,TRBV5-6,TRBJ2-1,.,CASSWEVRDSSYNEQFF,TGTGCCAGCAGCTGGGAGGTCCGAGATTCTTCCTACAATGAGCAGTTCTTC
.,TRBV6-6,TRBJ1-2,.,CASMPAGHYGYTF,TGTGCCAGCATGCCGGCAGGGCACTATGGCTACACCTTC
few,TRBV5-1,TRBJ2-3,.,CASSLVGRNTDTQYF,TGCGCCAGCAGCTTGGTTGGCAGAAACACAGATACGCAGTATTTT
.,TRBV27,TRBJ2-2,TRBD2,CASSLSSGRAYTGELFF,TGTGCCAGCAGTTTATCTAGCGGGAGGGCCTACACCGGGGAGCTGTTTTTT
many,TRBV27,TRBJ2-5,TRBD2,CASSPRLAGRPETQYF,TGTGCCAGCAGTCCAAGACTAGCGGGAAGGCCCGAGACCCAGTACTTC
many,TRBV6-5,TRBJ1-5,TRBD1,CASSRQGNQPQHF,TGTGCCAGCAGTCGACAGGGGAATCAGCCCCAGCATTTT
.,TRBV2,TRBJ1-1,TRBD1,CASQQGWVDTEAFF,TGTGCCAGCCAACAGGGGTGGGTAGACACTGAAGCTTTCTTT
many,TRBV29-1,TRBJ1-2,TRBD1,CSVGGQGKDTF,TGCAGCGTTGGGGGACAGGGAAAGGACACCTTC
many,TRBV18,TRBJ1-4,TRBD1,CASSPQTGSEEKLFF,TGTGCCAGCTCACCTCAGACAGGGTCAGAAGAAAAACTGTTTTTT
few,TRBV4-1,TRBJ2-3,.,CASSLDKLGGTDTQYF,TGCGCCAGCAGCCTGGACAAATTAGGAGGCACAGATACGCAGTATTTT
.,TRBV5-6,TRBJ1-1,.,CASSSGLPRREAFF,TGTGCCAGCAGCTCCGGGCTCCCGCGGCGCGAAGCTTTCTTT
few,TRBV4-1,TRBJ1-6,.,CASSHRQLNSPLHF,TGCGCCAGCAGCCACCGACAGCTCAATTCACCCCTCCACTTT